Detailed here is one T cell receptor (beta chain). The target antigen is unknown. This sample is drawn from a study of cytomegalovirus exposure and HLA in healthy donors. Findings of the study overall: Reportedly, diagnosis of cytomegalovirus status by the classifier showed high specificity and sensitivity.

The PCR employed 60 Vbeta primers together with 13 Jbeta primers. In the study's own analysis: In a later analysis, approximately 80 million unique TCR beta chains included roughly 11 million shared by two or more donors. Sequencing was performed with immunoSEQ multiplex PCR; in TCRdb, only in-frame clones are kept and a portion is missing. The V and J calls and the clone size are those of that table, but D and trimming were determined from the DNA. The sample contains 95,000 to 150,000 clones, roughly 76% of which appear only once. Sequenced material: PBMCs. This receptor was obtained from a man between 25 and 39 years old in good health and CMV-seronegative.

In DNA form, the CDR3 reads TGTGCCAGCAGTGAAAAGAGGACAGGGGGGTCCGAGCAGTACTTC. Translated: CASSEKRTGGSEQYF. V is TRBV2 and J is TRBJ2-5; 10 bases line up with TRBD1. The end of the DNA aligns better with TRBJ2-7, so the J call may be wrong. The CDR3 length is 15 residues. The germline V gene has CDR1 SNHLY and CDR2 FYNNEI.